This entry lists 15 T cell receptor beta chains sequenced from one sample in a study of T cell responses to AZD1222 COVID-19 vaccine (dated by TCRdb to 2020 to 2022). The time point label corresponds to: about 28 days (+/-7) after the second vaccine dose. Library preparation used the immunoSEQ multiplex PCR assay. Drawn from immuneACCESS, this table holds only the in-frame rearrangements with V and J called that TCRdb kept. Clones are partly lost; checked studies trace under half to an unresolved V gene and leave the rest unexplained. Recorded for this sample are about 78,000 clones; almost 90% of them occurred a single time. Roughly 1.4% of the sample is taken by the ten largest. The sample here was peripheral blood, taken 28 days after the second AZD1222 dose. These receptors were taken from an adult who received the AZD1222 COVID-19 vaccine.

The chain couples TRBV4-1 to TRBJ2-7; D ambiguous. The ends were cut back, 3 bases at V and 6 bases at J, with 9 bases in the middle. The CDR3 has 12 amino acids. From germline, CDR1 is MGHRA and CDR2 YSYEKL. This CDR3 is CASSHLQGEQYF. CDR3 nucleotides: TGCGCCAGCAGCCATCTCCAAGGCGAGCAGTACTTC.

The count of this clone is one. This rearrangement joins TRBV9 to TRBJ1-6, with 7 bases fitting TRBD1. The CDR3 is made up of 15 amino acids. Trimming removed 3 bases from V and 7 bases from J; junction bases left unmatched: 7. Germline V gene lookup returns CDR1 SGDLS and CDR2 YYNGEE. In DNA form, the CDR3 reads TGTGCCAGCAGCGCAAACCTACAGGGGAATTCACCCCTCCACTTT. It translates to CASSANLQGNSPLHF. Together with reference TRBV9 and TRBJ1-6, the CDR3 gives the full variable domain: DSGVTQTPKHLITATGQRVTLRCSPRSGDLSVYWYQQSLDQGLQFLIQYYNGEERAKGNILERFSAQQFPDLHSELNLSSLELGDSALYFCASSANLQGNSPLHFGNGTRLTVT.

This chain links TRBV6-4 with TRBJ2-7; no reliable D call. CDR1 and CDR2 (germline): MRHNA, SNTAGT. CDR3 length: 13 residues. V was clipped by 0 bases and J by 6 bases, with 9 bases between them. CDR3 in amino acids: CASSDSDSGEQYF. DNA of the CDR3: TGTGCCAGCAGTGACTCCGACTCGGGCGAGCAGTACTTC.

The chain has TRBV5-1 and TRBJ2-5; D ambiguous. V was cut by 1 base and J by 5 bases, with 9 bases left in between. The CDR3 has 13 amino acids. The germline gives CDR1 SGHRS, CDR2 YFSETQ. CDR3 amino acids: CASSLQGIETQYF. CDR3 nucleotide sequence: TGCGCCAGCAGCTTGCAAGGGATTGAGACCCAGTACTTC.

This clone was detected only once. The chain has TRBV28 and TRBJ2-4; D is uncertain. Germline V gene lookup returns CDR1 MDHEN and CDR2 SYDVKM. V lost 3 bases, J lost 0 bases, and 9 bases lay in between. CDR3 length: 15 residues. The CDR3 bases are TGTGCCAGCAGTTTGGCCCAGCTAGCCAAAAACATTCAGTACTTC. Residues: CASSLAQLAKNIQYF. The full variable domain, its missing parts supplied by reference TRBV28 and TRBJ2-4, is DVKVTQSSRYLVKRTGEKVFLECVQDMDHENMFWYRQDPGLGLRLIYFSYDVKMKEKGDIPEGYSVSREKKERFSLILESASTNQTSMYLCASSLAQLAKNIQYFGAGTRLSVL.

This clone has only one observation. V is TRBV4-3 and J is TRBJ2-1; D uncertain. The CDR3 sequence is 15 residues long. CDR1 LGHNA and CDR2 YSLEER come from the germline V gene. V was cut by 3 bases and J by 0 bases, with 9 bases left in between. The CDR3 bases are TGCGCCAGCAGCCAGGGTTTAAGCTCCTACAATGAGCAGTTCTTC. This encodes CASSQGLSSYNEQFF.

The chain combines TRBV15 with TRBJ2-3; 8 bases are shared with TRBD2. V gave up 2 bases and J gave up 3 bases; unmatched junction bases: 10. Germline values: CDR1 LNHNV, CDR2 YYDKDF (reference sequence). The CDR3 sequence is 17 residues long. The CDR3 sequence: CATSRPWGGLGTDTQYF. The CDR3 nucleotides are TGTGCCACCAGCAGACCTTGGGGGGGACTAGGGACAGATACGCAGTATTTT.

The gene calls are TRBV27 and TRBJ1-2; D may be TRBD1 (6 bases). Trimming took off 7 bases at V and 3 bases at J, with 24 bases between the two ends. CDR1 and CDR2 from the germline V gene are MNHEY and SMNVEV (reference sequence). This CDR3 region has 17 residues. The CDR3 DNA follows: TGTGCCAGCACTTGGGGGGCAGGGGCGGGAACTGACTATGGCTACACCTTC. Translated: CASTWGAGAGTDYGYTF.

This CDR3 is CASSPSGQGAGSPLHF. CDR3 DNA sequence: TGTGCCAGCTCACCATCGGGACAGGGGGCCGGGTCACCCCTCCACTTT. V and J are TRBV18 and TRBJ1-6; 12 bases align to TRBD1. The CDR3 totals 16 residues. The germline V gene has CDR1 KGHSH and CDR2 LQKENI. Trimming cost V 2 bases and J 10 bases; bases outside gene matches: 6.

The rearrangement links TRBV28 to TRBJ2-7; D might be TRBD2 (5 bases). Trimming cost V 4 bases and J 0 bases, with 13 bases left between them. In germline, CDR1 is MDHEN, CDR2 SYDVKM. CDR3 length: 15 amino acids. The CDR3 region has the DNA TGTGCCAGCAGTTCCTCCAGTGGGAGCTCCTACGAGCAGTACTTC. Residues: CASSSSSGSSYEQYF.

The chain is built from TRBV5-6 and TRBJ1-2, with 7 bases matching TRBD1. The length of the CDR3 is 16 residues. The V gene's germline CDR1 is SGHDT and CDR2 YYEEEE. The V gene end was trimmed by 0 bases and the J gene end by 1 base; junction bases not matched to a gene: 6. For the CDR3, the DNA is TGTGCCAGCAGCTTGGACAGGACAGGCTATAACTATGGCTACACCTTC. Amino acids: CASSLDRTGYNYGYTF.

This clone came up once. V is TRBV7-8 and J is TRBJ1-6, with 7 positions matching TRBD1. Germline trimming cut 5 bases from V and 7 bases from J; bases unmatched to any gene: 8. The germline gives CDR1 SGHVS, CDR2 FQNEAQ. CDR3 length: 15 residues. The CDR3 nucleotides are TGTGCCAGCAGCACAGAGACAGGGACAAATTCACCCCTCCACTTT. As protein: CASSTETGTNSPLHF. Using reference TRBV7-8 and TRBJ1-6 for the parts outside the CDR3, the full variable domain is GAGVSQSPRYKVAKRGQDVALRCDPISGHVSLFWYQQALGQGPEFLTYFQNEAQLDKSGLPSDRFFAERPEGSVSTLKIQRTQQEDSAVYLCASSTETGTNSPLHFGNGTRLTVT.

This sequence joins TRBV4-1 and TRBJ1-6; D ambiguous. Trimming pared 2 bases from V and 2 bases from J, leaving 7 bases between. Germline values: CDR1 MGHRA, CDR2 YSYEKL. CDR3 size: 15 residues. The CDR3: CASSQSVTYNSPLHF. The CDR3 DNA sequence: TGCGCCAGCAGCCAATCGGTTACCTATAATTCACCCCTCCACTTT.

This clone was observed once. V usage is TRBV30 and J usage is TRBJ2-2, with D maybe TRBD2 (6 bases). Trimming left V 0 bases short and J 5 bases short, with 7 bases between. CDR1 and CDR2 from the germline V gene are GTSNPN and SVGIG (reference sequence). The CDR3 contains 13 residues. CDR3 in DNA: TGTGCCTGGAGTGTTGGAGGGACCGGGGAGCTGTTTTTT. It specifies CAWSVGGTGELFF. The entire variable domain, with the rest obtained from reference TRBV30 and TRBJ2-2, is as follows: SQTIHQWPATLVQPVGSPLSLECTVEGTSNPNLYWYRQAAGRGLQLLFYSVGIGQISSEVPQNLSASRPQDRQFILSSKKLLLSDSGFYLCAWSVGGTGELFFGEGSRLTVL.

This rearrangement joins TRBV28 to TRBJ1-6; D not resolved. The V end lost 6 bases, the J end lost 9 bases, and 21 bases lay between the germline ends. This CDR3 is 16 amino acids long. CDR1 and CDR2 from the germline V gene are MDHEN and SYDVKM. The DNA for the CDR3 is TGTGCCAGCAGCCGCCCGGCGGAGGGTATCGGTTCACCCCTCCACTTT. Its protein product is CASSRPAEGIGSPLHF.